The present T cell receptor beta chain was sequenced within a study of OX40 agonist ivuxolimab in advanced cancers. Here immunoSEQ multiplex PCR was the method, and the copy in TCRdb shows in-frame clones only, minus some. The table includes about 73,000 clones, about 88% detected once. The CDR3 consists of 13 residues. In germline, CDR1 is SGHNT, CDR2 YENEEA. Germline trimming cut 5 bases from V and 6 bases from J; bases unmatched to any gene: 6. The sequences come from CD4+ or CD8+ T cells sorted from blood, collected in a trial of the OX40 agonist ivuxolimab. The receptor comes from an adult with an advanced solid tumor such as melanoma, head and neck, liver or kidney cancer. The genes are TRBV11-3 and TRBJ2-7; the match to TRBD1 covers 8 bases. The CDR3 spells CASSLTGTGEQYF. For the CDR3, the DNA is TGTGCCAGCAGCCTTACCGGGACAGGCGAGCAGTACTTC.